The rows below give T cell receptor beta chains drawn from one sample of a study of tumor-infiltrating lymphocytes in primary liver carcinoma. MiXCR, run by TCRdb on the multiplex PCR reads, gives a single entry per CDR3 protein. The table lists roughly 80,000 distinct CDR3 sequences, about 70% of them singletons. The sequenced material came from liver tumor tissue from sampling region 4. These receptor sequences come from a woman in her sixties or seventies with primary liver carcinoma and hepatitis B virus infection. CDR3s include the opening cysteine and the closing phenylalanine or tryptophan. D genes are given only for firm matches. Some rows mark clone size as missing; the rest say once, few, many or name a class of expanded clone.

d_gene	abundance	v_gene	j_gene	CDR3aa	CDR3nt
NA	NA	TRBV29-1	TRBJ1-1	CSVEEQTNTESFF	TGCAGCGTCGAGGAACAGACAAACACTGAATCTTTCTTT
NA	NA	TRBV11-2	TRBJ1-2	CASSFHRDRYGYTF	TGTGCCAGCAGCTTCCACAGGGATCGGTATGGCTACACCTTC
NA	NA	TRBV11-1	TRBJ2-2	CASRPGLNTGEPFF	TGTGCCAGCAGACCGGGCCTTAACACCGGGGAGCCGTTTTTT
NA	NA	TRBV10-3	TRBJ1-6	CAISEGSRGSYNSPLHF	TGTGCCATCAGTGAAGGGTCTCGAGGCTCCTATAATTCACCCCTCCACTTT
NA	many	TRBV28	TRBJ2-6	CASSFQLSGANVLTF	TGTGCCAGCAGTTTTCAGCTCTCTGGGGCCAACGTCCTGACTTTC
NA	NA	TRBV6-5	TRBJ2-5	CASNLTGRETQYF	TGTGCCAGCAACCTGACAGGTAGAGAGACCCAGTACTTC
TRBD1	NA	TRBV5-1	TRBJ2-4	CASSLVQGADMDFQYF	TGTGCCAGCAGCTTGGTTCAGGGGGCGGATATGGACTTTCAGTACTTC
NA	NA	TRBV7-9	TRBJ1-1	CASSFRGMNTEAFF	TGTGCCAGCAGCTTCCGGGGCATGAACACTGAAGCTTTCTTT
NA	NA	TRBV11-2	TRBJ2-3	CASSFRLGCTDTQYF	TGTGCCAGCAGCTTCAGACTAGGATGCACGGATACGCAGTATTTT
TRBD1	medium-sized	TRBV6-1	TRBJ2-3	CASSEATGGTDTQYF	TGTGCCAGCAGTGAAGCGACAGGGGGCACAGATACGCAGTATTTT
TRBD1	NA	TRBV29-1	TRBJ2-2	CSVRTQGVTGELFF	TGCAGCGTTCGTACACAGGGGGTCACCGGGGAGCTGTTTTTT
NA	NA	TRBV7-8	TRBJ1-1	CVSSLWGGNTEAFF	TGTGTCAGCAGCTTGTGGGGTGGGAACACTGAAGCTTTCTTT
NA	NA	TRBV29-1	TRBJ1-1	CNVRPGDTEAFF	TGCAACGTTCGGCCCGGGGACACTGAAGCCTTCTTT
TRBD2	NA	TRBV11-2	TRBJ2-1	CTSTTPGREARGEQLF	TGTACCAGCACGACTCCTGGGCGGGAGGCAAGGGGGGAGCAGTTATTC
NA	NA	TRBV6-1	TRBJ2-7	CAGSEETSGSWEWYF	TGTGCCGGCAGTGAAGAGACTAGTGGGAGTTGGGAGTGGTACTTC
NA	NA	TRBV11-3	TRBJ2-3	CASSLSFQPLRTDTQYF	TGTGCCAGCAGTTTATCATTTCAGCCGCTACGGACAGATACGCAGTATTTT
TRBD2	NA	TRBV25-1	TRBJ2-3	CVSSDLTSGSTDTQYF	TGTGTCAGCAGTGATTTGACTAGCGGTAGCACAGATACGCAGTATTTT
NA	NA	TRBV11-3	TRBJ2-1	CASSLGVSNSEQLF	TGTGCCAGCAGCTTAGGGGTCAGCAACAGTGAGCAGCTCTTC
NA	NA	TRBV12-3/TRBV12-4	TRBJ1-1	CARTPGSFGTEAFF	TGTGCCAGGACCCCGGGCTCATTCGGCACTGAAGCTTTCTTT
TRBD1	NA	TRBV4-2	TRBJ2-7	CASSQDSRGRDEQYF	TGTGCCAGCAGCCAAGACTCAAGGGGGCGTGACGAGCAGTACTTC
NA	many	TRBV30	TRBJ2-6	CAWGLAPSGANVLTF	TGTGCCTGGGGGCTAGCCCCCTCTGGGGCCAACGTCCTGACTTTC
TRBD2	many	TRBV29-1	TRBJ2-3	CSVEDMGAGGTDTQYF	TGCAGCGTTGAAGATATGGGTGCGGGAGGCACAGATACGCAGTATTTT
NA	many	TRBV6-6	TRBJ1-1	CASSYDLLRNTEAFF	TGTGCCAGCAGTTATGACCTACTTCGGAACACTGAAGCTTTCTTT
NA	NA	TRBV11-2	TRBJ1-2	CASTDTMEPDHGYTF	TGTGCCAGCACGGACACAATGGAGCCAGACCATGGCTACACCTTC
NA	NA	TRBV11-3	TRBJ2-7	CASSPRLGEAYEEYF	TGTGCCAGCAGCCCCAGGCTCGGGGAAGCCTATGAGGAGTACTTC
TRBD1	NA	TRBV5-4	TRBJ2-5	CVSSTGQGIETQYF	TGTGTAAGCAGCACGGGACAGGGGATAGAGACCCAGTACTTC
NA	NA	TRBV11-2	TRBJ2-3	CASSFLVADTQYF	TGTGCCAGCAGCTTCCTCGTCGCAGATACGCAGTATTTT
TRBD2	NA	TRBV11-2	TRBJ2-1	CASSLESGSVGEQFF	TGTGCCAGCAGTTTAGAGAGCGGGAGTGTGGGTGAACAGTTCTTC
NA	NA	TRBV6-5	TRBJ2-2	CASSSSPTGVRTNVGELFF	TGTGCCAGCAGCTCCTCCCCGACAGGTGTCAGGACTAACGTCGGGGAGCTGTTTTTT
TRBD2	NA	TRBV18	TRBJ2-3	CASSTGLAGVGDTQYF	TGTGCCAGCTCAACGGGACTAGCGGGAGTAGGGGATACGCAGTATTTT
NA	NA	TRBV11-3	TRBJ1-1	CASSRDGLSTETFF	TGTGCCAGCAGCCGGGACGGCTTGAGCACTGAGACTTTCTTT
TRBD2	many	TRBV7-8	TRBJ2-3	CASSPLAGGPADTQYF	TGTGCCAGCAGCCCCCTAGCGGGAGGGCCCGCAGATACGCAGTATTTT
TRBD1	NA	TRBV11-3	TRBJ2-1	CTSSLAIIQGAFEQLF	TGTACCAGCAGCTTAGCCATCATACAGGGGGCTTTTGAGCAGCTCTTC
NA	NA	TRBV7-3	TRBJ2-1	CASGPSGLRRSSYNEQFF	TGTGCCAGCGGCCCCTCCGGTTTGAGGAGGAGCTCCTACAATGAGCAGTTCTTC
TRBD1	NA	TRBV6-5	TRBJ2-7	CASSSGQATYGQHF	TGTGCCAGCAGTTCGGGACAGGCAACCTACGGGCAGCACTTC
NA	NA	TRBV4-2	TRBJ2-5	CASSRDGTLKIQYF	TGTGCCAGCAGCCGAGATGGGACTCTGAAGATCCAGTACTTC
NA	many	TRBV5-1	TRBJ2-5	CASTQGRQETQYF	TGCGCCAGCACCCAGGGTCGGCAAGAGACCCAGTACTTC